This T cell receptor beta chain emerged from a study of OX40 agonist ivuxolimab in advanced cancers. On the study more broadly: Patients undergoing dose escalation presented with hepatocellular carcinoma, melanoma, renal cell or head and neck cancer.

The germline gives CDR1 SGHRS, CDR2 YFSETQ. Trimming took 4 bases from V and 6 from J; bases not matched to a gene: 9. The CDR3 runs 14 residues. TCRdb's copy holds only in-frame clones and misses some; the assay was immunoSEQ multiplex PCR. Of about 73,000 clones listed, about nine tenths are singletons. The sample was CD4+ or CD8+ T cells sorted from blood, taken in a trial of the OX40 agonist ivuxolimab. V is TRBV5-1 and J is TRBJ1-1; 7 bases match TRBD1. This TCR was sampled from an adult with an advanced solid tumor such as melanoma, head and neck, liver or kidney cancer. CDR3 sequence reads: CASSPDTGVAEAFF. CDR3 DNA: TGCGCCAGCAGCCCGGACACAGGGGTGGCTGAAGCTTTCTTT.